This T cell receptor (beta chain) was obtained from a study of blood T cell repertoires in COVID-19. Study at large: Researchers got acute and convalescent COVID-19 samples from the United States, Italy and Spain. T cells, B-cell-depleted T cells, or PBMCs provided the cDNA or gDNA that served as material.

Under the authors' procedure: Amplification with reference gene primers provided the estimates of nucleated cell counts. Sequenced by immunoSEQ multiplex PCR; TCRdb stores in-frame clones only, minus some. V and J calls plus clone size are reproduced from that table; the DNA served to infer D and trimming. The sample carries a few hundred thousand clones, approximately 86% recorded once. Germline CDR1 MNHEY, CDR2 SMNVEV (reference sequence). The ends were cut back, 6 bases at V and 8 bases at J, with 26 bases in the middle. The CDR3 totals 16 residues. The chain combines TRBV27 with TRBJ2-7, with D possibly being TRBD1 (6 bases). The TCR sequence derives from a man aged 18 to 30 with active or convalescent COVID-19. The sequencing sample was made of peripheral blood. CDR3 in DNA: TGTGCCAGCAGCCCCCACAGGGAGAGGAGTCGGTTGCAGCAGTACTTC. As protein: CASSPHRERSRLQQYF.